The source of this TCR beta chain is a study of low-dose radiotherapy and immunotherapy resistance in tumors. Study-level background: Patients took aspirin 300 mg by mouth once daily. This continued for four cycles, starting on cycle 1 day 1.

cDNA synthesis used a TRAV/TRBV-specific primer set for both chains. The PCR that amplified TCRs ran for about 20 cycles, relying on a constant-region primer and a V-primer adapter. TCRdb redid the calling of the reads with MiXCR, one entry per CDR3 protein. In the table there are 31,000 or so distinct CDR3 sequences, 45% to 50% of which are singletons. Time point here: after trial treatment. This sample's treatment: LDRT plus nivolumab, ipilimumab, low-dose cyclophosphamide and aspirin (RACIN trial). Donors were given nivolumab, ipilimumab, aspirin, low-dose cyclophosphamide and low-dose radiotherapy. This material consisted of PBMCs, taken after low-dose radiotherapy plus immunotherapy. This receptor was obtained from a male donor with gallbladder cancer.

The CDR3: CASRRGRNQPQHF. CDR3 nucleotide sequence: TGTGCCAGCAGGAGGGGGCGGAATCAGCCCCAGCATTTT. V gene TRBV6-1 combines with J gene TRBJ1-5; 7 bases match TRBD1. The germline V gene has CDR1 MNHNS and CDR2 SASEGT. Trimming removed 6 bases from V and 4 bases from J; junction bases left unmatched: 3. CDR3 size: 13 residues.